This T cell receptor beta chain was captured in a study of T cell repertoires in cytomegalovirus infection. TCRdb independently ran MiXCR on the reads; one entry per CDR3 protein. The sample carries 250,000 to 350,000 distinct CDR3 sequences, roughly a quarter recorded once. With 0 bases removed from V and 1 base from J, the gap between germline ends came to 10 bases. This CDR3 is built from 15 residues. In germline, CDR1 is SGHDT, CDR2 YYEEEE. The TCR originated in a human donor in good health (CMV status not recorded). Some clones in this sample may be carry-over from other donors' samples. The sample consisted of PBMCs. The V call is TRBV5-6, the J call TRBJ1-1, with D hard to call. In DNA, the CDR3 is TGTGCCAGCAGCTTGGTAGGACGGTCGAACACTGAAGCTTTCTTT. It translates to CASSLVGRSNTEAFF.